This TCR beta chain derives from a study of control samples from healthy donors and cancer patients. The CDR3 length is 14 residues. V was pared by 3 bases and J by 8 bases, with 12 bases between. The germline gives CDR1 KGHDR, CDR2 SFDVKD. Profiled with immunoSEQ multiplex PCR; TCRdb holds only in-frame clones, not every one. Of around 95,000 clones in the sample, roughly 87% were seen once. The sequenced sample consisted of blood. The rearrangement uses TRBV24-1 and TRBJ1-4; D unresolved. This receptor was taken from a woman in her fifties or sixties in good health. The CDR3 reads CATSDGGLGEKLFF. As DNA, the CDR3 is TGTGCCACCAGTGATGGAGGGCTTGGCGAAAAACTGTTTTTT.